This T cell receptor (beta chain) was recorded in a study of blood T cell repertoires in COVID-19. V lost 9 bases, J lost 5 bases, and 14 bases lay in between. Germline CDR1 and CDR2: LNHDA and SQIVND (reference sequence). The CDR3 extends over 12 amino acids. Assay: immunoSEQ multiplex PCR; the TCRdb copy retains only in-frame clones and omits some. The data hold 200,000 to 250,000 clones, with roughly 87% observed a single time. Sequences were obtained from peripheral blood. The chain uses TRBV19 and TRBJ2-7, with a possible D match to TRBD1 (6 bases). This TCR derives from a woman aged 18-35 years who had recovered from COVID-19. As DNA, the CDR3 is TGTGCCAGCGCAGGGGTAGTGAACGAGCAGTACTTC. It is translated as CASAGVVNEQYF.